This is a list of T cell receptor beta chains from one sample in a study of regulatory T cells in long-lasting Graves disease. TCRdb processed the multiplex PCR reads anew with MiXCR; each CDR3 protein has one entry. The profile shows around 300,000 distinct CDR3 sequences, 22% of them singletons. Here the sequenced sample was peripheral blood mononuclear cells (PBMCs), taken when the disease was refractory, from a patient treated with antithyroid drugs. The source is a female donor with Graves disease. The CDR3 runs from the conserved cysteine through the conserved F or W. The order of the fields is V gene, CDR3 length, D gene, clone size, J gene, CDR3 DNA, CDR3 protein. A D gene is named only where the DNA matches it firmly. Some rows mark clone size as missing; the rest say once, few, many or name a class of expanded clone.

v_call: TRBV12-3/TRBV12-4; cdr3_length: 16; d_call: -; clone_size: few; j_call: TRBJ2-7; cdr3_nt: TGTGCCAGCTCAGGCGGGGTTCAGTCTGGGGGATACGAGCAGTACTTC; cdr3_aa: CASSGGVQSGGYEQYF
v_call: TRBV3-1; cdr3_length: 14; d_call: -; clone_size: many; j_call: TRBJ2-7; cdr3_nt: TGTGCCAGCAGCGCAGCGGGTCGCTCCTACGAGCAGTACTTC; cdr3_aa: CASSAAGRSYEQYF
v_call: TRBV12-3/TRBV12-4; cdr3_length: 16; d_call: TRBD2; clone_size: few; j_call: TRBJ2-7; cdr3_nt: TGTGCCAGCACCTTCACAGCGGGAGTGCCCCTCTACGAGCAGTACTTC; cdr3_aa: CASTFTAGVPLYEQYF
v_call: TRBV28; cdr3_length: 16; d_call: -; clone_size: many; j_call: TRBJ1-5; cdr3_nt: TGTGCCAGCAGTTTGCCCACGGGGCAGGGTCGCCAGCCCCAGCATTTT; cdr3_aa: CASSLPTGQGRQPQHF
v_call: TRBV7-2; cdr3_length: 14; d_call: TRBD1; clone_size: few; j_call: TRBJ2-3; cdr3_nt: TGTGCCAGCAGCCCCCGGGACAGGACAGATACGCAGTATTTT; cdr3_aa: CASSPRDRTDTQYF
v_call: TRBV27; cdr3_length: 14; d_call: TRBD1; clone_size: -; j_call: TRBJ2-4; cdr3_nt: TGTGCCAGCAGTTTGAGACAGGGGAGGTACATTCAGTACTTC; cdr3_aa: CASSLRQGRYIQYF
v_call: TRBV4-1; cdr3_length: 17; d_call: -; clone_size: few; j_call: TRBJ2-6; cdr3_nt: TGCGCCAGCAGTACCGGGGTACCTCCCTCTGGGGCCAACGTCCTGACTTTC; cdr3_aa: CASSTGVPPSGANVLTF
v_call: TRBV11-2; cdr3_length: 16; d_call: TRBD2; clone_size: once; j_call: TRBJ2-1; cdr3_nt: TGTGCCAGCAGCAGAACCGGGACTAGCGGGTACAATGAGCAGTTCTTC; cdr3_aa: CASSRTGTSGYNEQFF
v_call: TRBV19; cdr3_length: 16; d_call: TRBD1; clone_size: -; j_call: TRBJ1-2; cdr3_nt: TGTGCCAGTAGTATAGATGGGACAGGGGAAGGGTATGGCTACACCTTC; cdr3_aa: CASSIDGTGEGYGYTF
v_call: TRBV3-1; cdr3_length: 13; d_call: -; clone_size: few; j_call: TRBJ1-5; cdr3_nt: TGTGCCAGCAGCCCATCCCTGGAGGGGCCCCAGCATTTT; cdr3_aa: CASSPSLEGPQHF
v_call: TRBV28; cdr3_length: 16; d_call: TRBD1; clone_size: -; j_call: TRBJ2-7; cdr3_nt: TGTGCCAGCAGTTTTCACTACCGGGACAGGGGGCACGAGCAGTACTTC; cdr3_aa: CASSFHYRDRGHEQYF
v_call: TRBV19; cdr3_length: 15; d_call: -; clone_size: -; j_call: TRBJ1-1; cdr3_nt: TGTGCCAGTAGTATGGAGTCCTCGAGGAACACTGAAGCTTTCTTT; cdr3_aa: CASSMESSRNTEAFF
v_call: TRBV7-9; cdr3_length: 14; d_call: -; clone_size: -; j_call: TRBJ1-3; cdr3_nt: TGTGCCAGCAGCCAACAGGTCTCTGGAAACACCATATATTTT; cdr3_aa: CASSQQVSGNTIYF
v_call: TRBV7-9; cdr3_length: 16; d_call: TRBD1; clone_size: few; j_call: TRBJ1-4; cdr3_nt: TGTGCCAGCAGCTTTTCCGACAGGGACAGATTTGAAAAACTGTTTTTT; cdr3_aa: CASSFSDRDRFEKLFF
v_call: TRBV2; cdr3_length: 12; d_call: -; clone_size: many; j_call: TRBJ2-2; cdr3_nt: TGTGCCAGCAGTGTGTTCACCGGGGAGCTGTTTTTT; cdr3_aa: CASSVFTGELFF
v_call: TRBV27; cdr3_length: 12; d_call: TRBD1; clone_size: few; j_call: TRBJ1-2; cdr3_nt: TGTGCCAGTTCCGGGACAGGCCGGGGCTACACCTTC; cdr3_aa: CASSGTGRGYTF
v_call: TRBV15; cdr3_length: 13; d_call: TRBD1; clone_size: -; j_call: TRBJ2-7; cdr3_nt: TGTGCCACCGCTTTGCAGGGGGCCTACGAGCAGTACTTC; cdr3_aa: CATALQGAYEQYF
v_call: TRBV28; cdr3_length: 14; d_call: -; clone_size: once; j_call: TRBJ1-4; cdr3_nt: TGTGCCAGCAGTTTCCAGGGGTCAGGTGAAAAACTGTTTTTT; cdr3_aa: CASSFQGSGEKLFF
v_call: TRBV27; cdr3_length: 14; d_call: TRBD1; clone_size: -; j_call: TRBJ1-2; cdr3_nt: TGTGCCAGCAGGGGTTCAGGGGGCAACTATGGCTACACCTTC; cdr3_aa: CASRGSGGNYGYTF
v_call: TRBV6-1; cdr3_length: 14; d_call: -; clone_size: many; j_call: TRBJ1-2; cdr3_nt: TGTGCCAGCGTTATGGATTTAGCTAACTATGGCTACACCTTC; cdr3_aa: CASVMDLANYGYTF
v_call: TRBV28; cdr3_length: 14; d_call: -; clone_size: -; j_call: TRBJ2-3; cdr3_nt: TGTGCCAGCACCAGTCCCCACCTAGCAGATACGCAGTATTTT; cdr3_aa: CASTSPHLADTQYF